This TCR beta chain stems from a study of shared clonotypes between healthy human individuals. Study-level points and caveats: Across subsets, estimated richness was generally greater for naive than for memory populations.

Sequencing used immunoSEQ multiplex PCR; TCRdb keeps in-frame clones, though not all of them. The table records 110,000 or so clones, about 67% of them present only once. CDR1 is SGHNT and CDR2 is YYREEE in the germline V gene (reference sequence). This CDR3 is 13 amino acids long. V was shortened by 2 bases and J by 1 base, with 6 bases between the two germline ends. This clone was detected only a few times. Antigen specificity is unknown. This receptor was obtained from a woman younger than 45 in good health. The specimen sequenced was memory CD8+ T cells sorted from blood. Subset meaning: CD45RO+ cells pooled with CCR7-negative TemRA cells. The chain joins TRBV5-4 to TRBJ2-5; maybe TRBD2 (5 bases). The chain's CDR3 is CASSLSGQETQYF. CDR3 sequence (DNA): TGTGCCAGCAGCTTAAGCGGCCAAGAGACCCAGTACTTC.